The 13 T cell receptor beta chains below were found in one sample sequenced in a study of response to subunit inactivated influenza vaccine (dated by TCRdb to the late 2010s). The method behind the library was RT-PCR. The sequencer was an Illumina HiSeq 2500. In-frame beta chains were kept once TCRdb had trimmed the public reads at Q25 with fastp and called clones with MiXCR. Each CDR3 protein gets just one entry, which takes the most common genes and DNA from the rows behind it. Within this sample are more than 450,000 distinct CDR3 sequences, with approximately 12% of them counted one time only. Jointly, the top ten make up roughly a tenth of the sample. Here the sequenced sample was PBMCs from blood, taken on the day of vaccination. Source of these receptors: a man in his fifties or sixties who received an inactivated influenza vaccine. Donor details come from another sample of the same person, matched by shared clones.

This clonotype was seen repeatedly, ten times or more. In nucleotides, the CDR3 is TGTGCCAGCAGACCAGGACCCTTCAATGAGCAGTTCTTC. Amino acids: CASRPGPFNEQFF. This chain joins TRBV7-2 and TRBJ2-1; D unclear. Germline CDR1 is SGHTA and CDR2 is FQGNSA. Deletions cut 6 bases from V and 6 bases from J, with 12 bases between. The CDR3 extends over 13 amino acids.

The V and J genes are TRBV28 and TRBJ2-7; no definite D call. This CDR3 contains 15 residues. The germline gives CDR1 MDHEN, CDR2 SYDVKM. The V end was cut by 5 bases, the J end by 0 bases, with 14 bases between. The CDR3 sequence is CASSPTLSSSYEQYF. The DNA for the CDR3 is TGTGCCAGCAGTCCTACATTGAGTTCCTCCTACGAGCAGTACTTC.

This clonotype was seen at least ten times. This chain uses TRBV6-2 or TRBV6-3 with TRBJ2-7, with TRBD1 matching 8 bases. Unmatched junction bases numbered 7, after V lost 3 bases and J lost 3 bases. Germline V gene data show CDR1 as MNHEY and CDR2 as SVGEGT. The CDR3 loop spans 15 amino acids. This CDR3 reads CASSYRTGKDYEQYF. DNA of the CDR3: TGTGCCAGCAGTTATCGGACAGGGAAGGACTACGAGCAGTACTTC.

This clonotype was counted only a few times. The CDR3: CASSVEVGQETQYF. In DNA form, the CDR3 reads TGTGCCAGCAGCGTAGAGGTGGGGCAAGAGACCCAGTACTTC. V usage is TRBV9 and J usage is TRBJ2-5; D remains ambiguous. The CDR3 totals 14 residues. With 0 bases removed from V and 2 bases from J, the gap between germline ends came to 8 bases. Germline-derived CDR1 and CDR2 are SGDLS and YYNGEE.

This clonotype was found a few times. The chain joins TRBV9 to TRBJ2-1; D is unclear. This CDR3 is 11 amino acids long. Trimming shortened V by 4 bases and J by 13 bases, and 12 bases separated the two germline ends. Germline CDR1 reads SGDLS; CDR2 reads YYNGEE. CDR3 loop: CASSSSTAQFF. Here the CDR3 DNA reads TGTGCCAGCAGCTCCTCGACCGCTCAGTTCTTC.

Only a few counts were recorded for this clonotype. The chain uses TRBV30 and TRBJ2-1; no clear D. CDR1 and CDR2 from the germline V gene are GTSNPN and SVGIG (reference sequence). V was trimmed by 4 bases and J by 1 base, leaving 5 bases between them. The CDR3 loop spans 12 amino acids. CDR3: CAWTKSYNEQFF. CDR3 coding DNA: TGTGCCTGGACAAAGTCCTACAATGAGCAGTTCTTC. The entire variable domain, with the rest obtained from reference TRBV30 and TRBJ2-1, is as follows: SQTIHQWPATLVQPVGSPLSLECTVEGTSNPNLYWYRQAAGRGLQLLFYSVGIGQISSEVPQNLSASRPQDRQFILSSKKLLLSDSGFYLCAWTKSYNEQFFGPGTRLTVL.

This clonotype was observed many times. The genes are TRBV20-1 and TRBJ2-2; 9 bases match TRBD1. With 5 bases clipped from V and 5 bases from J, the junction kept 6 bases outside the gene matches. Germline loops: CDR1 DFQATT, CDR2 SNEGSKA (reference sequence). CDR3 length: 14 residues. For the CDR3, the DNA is TGCAGTGCTTCGGACAGGGGTAATACCGGGGAGCTGTTTTTT. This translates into CSASDRGNTGELFF.

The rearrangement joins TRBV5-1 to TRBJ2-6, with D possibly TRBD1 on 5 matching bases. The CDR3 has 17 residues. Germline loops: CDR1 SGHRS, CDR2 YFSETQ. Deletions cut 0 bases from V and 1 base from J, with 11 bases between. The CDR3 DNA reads TGCGCCAGCAGCTTGGCCCGGTCAGGGTCTGGGGCCAACGTCCTGACTTTC. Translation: CASSLARSGSGANVLTF.

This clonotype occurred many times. The CDR3 region has the DNA TGTGCCAGCAGGCAAGGAAACACCATATATTTT. Translated, it gives CASRQGNTIYF. The V and J genes are TRBV27 and TRBJ1-3, with D unclear. CDR1 and CDR2 from the germline V gene are MNHEY and SMNVEV (reference sequence). CDR3 size: 11 residues. The V end lost 6 bases, the J end lost 4 bases, and 4 bases lay between the germline ends.

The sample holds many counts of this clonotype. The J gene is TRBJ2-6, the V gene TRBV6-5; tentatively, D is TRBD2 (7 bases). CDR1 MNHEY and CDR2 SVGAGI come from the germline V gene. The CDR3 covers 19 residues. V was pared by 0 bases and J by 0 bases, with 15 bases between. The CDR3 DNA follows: TGTGCCAGCAGTTACTCTTACGCGGGGGCCTACTCTGGGGCCAACGTCCTGACTTTC. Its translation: CASSYSYAGAYSGANVLTF.

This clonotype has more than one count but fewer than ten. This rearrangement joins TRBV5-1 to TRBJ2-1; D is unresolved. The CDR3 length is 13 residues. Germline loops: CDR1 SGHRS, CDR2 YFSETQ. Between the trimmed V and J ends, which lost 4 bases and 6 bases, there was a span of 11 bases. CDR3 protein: CASSPGFGNEQFF. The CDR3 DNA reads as TGCGCCAGCAGCCCCGGCTTCGGCAATGAGCAGTTCTTC.

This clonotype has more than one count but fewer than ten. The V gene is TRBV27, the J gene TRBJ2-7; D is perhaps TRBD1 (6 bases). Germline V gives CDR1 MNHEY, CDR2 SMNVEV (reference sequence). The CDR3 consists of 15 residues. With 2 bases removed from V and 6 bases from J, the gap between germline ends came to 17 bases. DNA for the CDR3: TGTGCCAGCAGTTTAGGTCAGGGGAAGGGGATCGAGCAGTACTTC. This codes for CASSLGQGKGIEQYF.

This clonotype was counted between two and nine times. CDR3: CASSVGSGIAYEQYF. Written as DNA, the CDR3 is TGTGCCAGCAGCGTAGGGTCGGGAATCGCCTACGAGCAGTACTTC. The V gene is TRBV9, the J gene TRBJ2-7, with D tentatively TRBD2 (5 bases). Germline lookup yields CDR1 SGDLS and CDR2 YYNGEE. The CDR3 extends over 15 amino acids. V lost 0 bases and J 2 bases, leaving 12 bases between the germline ends. The whole variable domain, remainder taken from reference TRBV9 and TRBJ2-7, is DSGVTQTPKHLITATGQRVTLRCSPRSGDLSVYWYQQSLDQGLQFLIQYYNGEERAKGNILERFSAQQFPDLHSELNLSSLELGDSALYFCASSVGSGIAYEQYFGPGTRLTVT.